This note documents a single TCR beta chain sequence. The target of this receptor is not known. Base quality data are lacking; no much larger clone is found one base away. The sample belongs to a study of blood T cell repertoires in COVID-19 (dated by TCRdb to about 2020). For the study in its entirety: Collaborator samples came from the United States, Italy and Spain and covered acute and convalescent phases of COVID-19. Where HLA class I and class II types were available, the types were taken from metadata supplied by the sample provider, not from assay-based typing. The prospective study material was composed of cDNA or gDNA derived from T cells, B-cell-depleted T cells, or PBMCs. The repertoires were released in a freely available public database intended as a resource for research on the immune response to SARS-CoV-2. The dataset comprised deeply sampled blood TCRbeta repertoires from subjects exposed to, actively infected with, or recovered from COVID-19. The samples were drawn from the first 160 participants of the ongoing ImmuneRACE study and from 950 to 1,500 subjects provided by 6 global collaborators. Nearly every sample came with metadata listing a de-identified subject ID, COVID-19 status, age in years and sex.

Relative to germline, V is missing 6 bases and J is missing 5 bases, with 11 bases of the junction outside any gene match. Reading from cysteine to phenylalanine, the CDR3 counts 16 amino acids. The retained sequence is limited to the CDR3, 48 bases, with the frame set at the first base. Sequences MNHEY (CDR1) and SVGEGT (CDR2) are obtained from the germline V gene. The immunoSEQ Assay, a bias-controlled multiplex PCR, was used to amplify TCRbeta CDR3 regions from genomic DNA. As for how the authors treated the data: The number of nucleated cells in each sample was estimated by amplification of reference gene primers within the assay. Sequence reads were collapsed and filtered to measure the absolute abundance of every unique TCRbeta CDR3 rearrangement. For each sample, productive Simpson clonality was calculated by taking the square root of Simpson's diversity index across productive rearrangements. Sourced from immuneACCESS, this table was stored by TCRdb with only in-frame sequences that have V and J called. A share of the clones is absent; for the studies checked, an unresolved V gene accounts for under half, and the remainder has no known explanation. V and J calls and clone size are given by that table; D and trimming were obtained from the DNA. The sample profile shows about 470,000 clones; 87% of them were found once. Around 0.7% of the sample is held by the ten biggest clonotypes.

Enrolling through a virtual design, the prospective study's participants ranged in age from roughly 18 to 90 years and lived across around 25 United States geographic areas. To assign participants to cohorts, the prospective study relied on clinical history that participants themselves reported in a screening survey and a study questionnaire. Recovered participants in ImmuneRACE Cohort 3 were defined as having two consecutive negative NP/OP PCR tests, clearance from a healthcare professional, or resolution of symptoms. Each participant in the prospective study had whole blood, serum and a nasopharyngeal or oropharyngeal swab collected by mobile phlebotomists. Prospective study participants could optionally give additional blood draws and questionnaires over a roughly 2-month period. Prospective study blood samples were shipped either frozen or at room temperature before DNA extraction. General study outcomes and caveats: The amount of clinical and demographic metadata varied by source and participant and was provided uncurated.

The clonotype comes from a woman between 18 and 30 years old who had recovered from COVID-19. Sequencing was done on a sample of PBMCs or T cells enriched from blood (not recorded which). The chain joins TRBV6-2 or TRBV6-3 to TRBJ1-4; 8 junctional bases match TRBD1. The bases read TGTGCCAGCAGCCCTACTGGACAGGGTGGGAATGAAAAACTGTTTTTT. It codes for CASSPTGQGGNEKLFF.